This is a list of T cell receptor beta chains from one sample in a study of blood T cell repertoires in COVID-19. Using immunoSEQ multiplex PCR, the repertoire was profiled, and TCRdb retains in-frame clones only, with some absent. This table holds 150,000 or so clones, 80% to 90% found once. Sequencing input: peripheral blood. These receptors came from a woman in her sixties or seventies with COVID-19, enrolled during active disease. Each CDR3 is given with its conserved first and last residue. D genes are given only for firm matches. Where a row states a size, it is once, few, many or the class of an expanded clone; other rows omit it.

CDR3nt: TGTGCCAGCAGTGGGGGGCCCTACAATGAGCAGTTCTTC; CDR3aa: CASSGGPYNEQFF; d_gene: NA; v_gene: TRBV2; abundance: NA; j_gene: TRBJ2-1
CDR3nt: TGTGCCAGCTCACCACCTCTAGCTGGAGCGGATGAGCAGTTCTTC; CDR3aa: CASSPPLAGADEQFF; d_gene: NA; v_gene: TRBV18; abundance: few; j_gene: TRBJ2-1
CDR3nt: TGTGCCAGCAGTCAAGCGGACAGAGCCTACGAGCAGTACTTC; CDR3aa: CASSQADRAYEQYF; d_gene: NA; v_gene: TRBV2; abundance: few; j_gene: TRBJ2-7
CDR3nt: TGCGCCAGCAGCTTGGAGGGGACAGGGAAAGCTTTCTTT; CDR3aa: CASSLEGTGKAFF; d_gene: TRBD1; v_gene: TRBV5-1; abundance: NA; j_gene: TRBJ1-1
CDR3nt: TGTGCCAGCAGCATACTATCGGGGGGGCCGTACAATGAGCAGTTCTTC; CDR3aa: CASSILSGGPYNEQFF; d_gene: TRBD2; v_gene: TRBV6-2/TRBV6-3; abundance: NA; j_gene: TRBJ2-1
CDR3nt: TGTGCCACCGGGAGGACAGGGCGGGGTGTTATTGGAAAACTGTTTTTT; CDR3aa: CATGRTGRGVIGKLFF; d_gene: TRBD1; v_gene: TRBV10-3; abundance: once; j_gene: TRBJ1-4
CDR3nt: TGTGCCAGCAGCGTAGGTCAGGGATTAAACACCGGGGAGCTGTTTTTT; CDR3aa: CASSVGQGLNTGELFF; d_gene: NA; v_gene: TRBV9; abundance: NA; j_gene: TRBJ2-2
CDR3nt: TGTGCCAGCAGTTACGTCGTTGGGAGGTCGAACACTGAAGCTTTCTTT; CDR3aa: CASSYVVGRSNTEAFF; d_gene: NA; v_gene: TRBV6-2/TRBV6-3; abundance: once; j_gene: TRBJ1-1
CDR3nt: TGTGCCAGCAGCCTAACAGGGTCGGGCTATGGCTACACCTTC; CDR3aa: CASSLTGSGYGYTF; d_gene: NA; v_gene: TRBV7-9; abundance: NA; j_gene: TRBJ1-2
CDR3nt: TGTGCCAGCAGCTTACAGCGGTTCTCGGAGACCCAGTACTTC; CDR3aa: CASSLQRFSETQYF; d_gene: NA; v_gene: TRBV7-2; abundance: NA; j_gene: TRBJ2-5
CDR3nt: TGTGCCAGCCTACGTGGGGGGAGGCCAGATACGCAGTATTTT; CDR3aa: CASLRGGRPDTQYF; d_gene: NA; v_gene: TRBV3-1/TRBV3-2; abundance: NA; j_gene: TRBJ2-3
CDR3nt: TGCGCCAGCAGCCTACGGACAGGGGGCGATCAGCCCCAGCATTTT; CDR3aa: CASSLRTGGDQPQHF; d_gene: TRBD1; v_gene: TRBV5-1; abundance: once; j_gene: TRBJ1-5
CDR3nt: TGTGCCAGCAGCTTGCAGGTTACGAACACCGGGGAGCTGTTTTTT; CDR3aa: CASSLQVTNTGELFF; d_gene: NA; v_gene: TRBV5-4; abundance: NA; j_gene: TRBJ2-2
CDR3nt: TGTGCCAGCAGCCAGGGACTAGCGTTGCAAAATGAGCAGTTCTTC; CDR3aa: CASSQGLALQNEQFF; d_gene: TRBD2; v_gene: TRBV3-1/TRBV3-2; abundance: NA; j_gene: TRBJ2-1
CDR3nt: TGTGCCAGCAGCCTGGGACTAGCGGGGAACACCGGGGAGCTGTTTTTT; CDR3aa: CASSLGLAGNTGELFF; d_gene: TRBD2; v_gene: TRBV3-1/TRBV3-2; abundance: NA; j_gene: TRBJ2-2
CDR3nt: TGTGCCTGGAGTGTTAGCGCCACGGTATTTGACGAGCAGTACTTC; CDR3aa: CAWSVSATVFDEQYF; d_gene: NA; v_gene: TRBV30; abundance: once; j_gene: TRBJ2-7
CDR3nt: TGTGCCTGGGGAAAGGGACAGGGGGCTAATTCACCCCTCCACTTT; CDR3aa: CAWGKGQGANSPLHF; d_gene: TRBD1; v_gene: TRBV30; abundance: NA; j_gene: TRBJ1-6
CDR3nt: TGTGCCTCGGAAGGGGGCGATAACTATGGCTACACCTTC; CDR3aa: CASEGGDNYGYTF; d_gene: TRBD1; v_gene: TRBV10-3; abundance: NA; j_gene: TRBJ1-2
CDR3nt: TGCGCCAGCAGCTTGGGGCTAGCGAGCAACAATGAGCAGTTCTTC; CDR3aa: CASSLGLASNNEQFF; d_gene: NA; v_gene: TRBV5-1; abundance: NA; j_gene: TRBJ2-1
CDR3nt: TGCGCCAGCAGCTTGGCGGGGCAGGGGCGGGATACGCAGTATTTT; CDR3aa: CASSLAGQGRDTQYF; d_gene: NA; v_gene: TRBV5-1; abundance: NA; j_gene: TRBJ2-3
CDR3nt: TGTGCCAGCAGCCTAGGGGGCTCGGAGGGCTACACCTTC; CDR3aa: CASSLGGSEGYTF; d_gene: TRBD1; v_gene: TRBV11-2; abundance: few; j_gene: TRBJ1-2
CDR3nt: TGTGCCAGCAGTTCGGAGACCGGGACAGCCTACGAGCAGTACTTC; CDR3aa: CASSSETGTAYEQYF; d_gene: TRBD1; v_gene: TRBV27; abundance: NA; j_gene: TRBJ2-7
CDR3nt: TGTGCCAGCAGCCAACAGGGGGGATTTGGGGCCACAGATACGCAGTATTTT; CDR3aa: CASSQQGGFGATDTQYF; d_gene: NA; v_gene: TRBV4-2; abundance: once; j_gene: TRBJ2-3
CDR3nt: TGCGCCAGCAGCCACTTTGGGACAGCTAATAAGTATGGCTACACCTTC; CDR3aa: CASSHFGTANKYGYTF; d_gene: TRBD1; v_gene: TRBV4-1; abundance: NA; j_gene: TRBJ1-2
CDR3nt: TGCGCCAGCAGCCCCTTAGTAGGGGGAGGGGAGACCCAGTACTTC; CDR3aa: CASSPLVGGGETQYF; d_gene: NA; v_gene: TRBV4-1; abundance: NA; j_gene: TRBJ2-5
CDR3nt: TGTGCCATCAGTGACCGACAGTCTTCAGAGACCCAGTACTTC; CDR3aa: CAISDRQSSETQYF; d_gene: NA; v_gene: TRBV10-3; abundance: NA; j_gene: TRBJ2-5
CDR3nt: TGTGCCAGTAGTCCTAAGCTACCGTCCGGGACTAGCAAATACGAGCAGTACTTC; CDR3aa: CASSPKLPSGTSKYEQYF; d_gene: TRBD2; v_gene: TRBV19; abundance: once; j_gene: TRBJ2-7
CDR3nt: TGTGCCAGCAGCTTGGGAAGTAATAGCGTAGATACGCAGTATTTT; CDR3aa: CASSLGSNSVDTQYF; d_gene: NA; v_gene: TRBV7-2; abundance: NA; j_gene: TRBJ2-3
CDR3nt: TGTGCCAGGTCAGGGGTTCGTACCGGGGAGCTGTTTTTT; CDR3aa: CARSGVRTGELFF; d_gene: NA; v_gene: TRBV27; abundance: NA; j_gene: TRBJ2-2
CDR3nt: TGTGCCAGCAGCGCCGAGGGACAGGCGTTCTACGAGCAGTACTTC; CDR3aa: CASSAEGQAFYEQYF; d_gene: TRBD1; v_gene: TRBV2; abundance: NA; j_gene: TRBJ2-7
CDR3nt: TGTGCCAGCAGCCCCTTCTTCCGGGACAGGGGTTGGAATGAGCAGTTCTTC; CDR3aa: CASSPFFRDRGWNEQFF; d_gene: TRBD1; v_gene: TRBV11-3; abundance: NA; j_gene: TRBJ2-1
CDR3nt: TGTGCCAGCTCACCTACACCGACAGGGGGGAACACTGAAGCTTTCTTT; CDR3aa: CASSPTPTGGNTEAFF; d_gene: TRBD1; v_gene: TRBV18; abundance: once; j_gene: TRBJ1-1
CDR3nt: TGCGCCAGCAGCTTGGTTCCGACAGAGCAGTACTTC; CDR3aa: CASSLVPTEQYF; d_gene: NA; v_gene: TRBV5-1; abundance: NA; j_gene: TRBJ2-7
CDR3nt: TGTGCCAGCAGCTTGGACCGACAGGGGGGCACAGATACGCAGTATTTT; CDR3aa: CASSLDRQGGTDTQYF; d_gene: TRBD1; v_gene: TRBV5-4; abundance: NA; j_gene: TRBJ2-3
CDR3nt: TGTGCCAGCAGCCCAGTGAACACCGGGGAGCTGTTTTTT; CDR3aa: CASSPVNTGELFF; d_gene: NA; v_gene: TRBV14; abundance: NA; j_gene: TRBJ2-2
CDR3nt: TGTGCCAGCACTCGGACAGGTATCAACACTGAAGCTTTCTTT; CDR3aa: CASTRTGINTEAFF; d_gene: TRBD1; v_gene: TRBV9; abundance: few; j_gene: TRBJ1-1
CDR3nt: TGTGCCAGCAGCCCGGACAGGTGGACTGAAGCTTTCTTT; CDR3aa: CASSPDRWTEAFF; d_gene: TRBD1; v_gene: TRBV5-4; abundance: NA; j_gene: TRBJ1-1
CDR3nt: TGTGCCACCAGCGAAGGACAGGGGGCCCAAGAGACCCAGTACTTC; CDR3aa: CATSEGQGAQETQYF; d_gene: TRBD1; v_gene: TRBV24-1; abundance: NA; j_gene: TRBJ2-5